The TCR beta chain under discussion was sequenced for a study of regulatory T cells in long-lasting Graves disease. Background on the study: Patients met the persistent Graves' disease definition after over 5 years of antithyroid drugs with positive TSH receptor antibodies. Overall study findings and caveats: Persistent disease showed a preference for TRBV28, TRBJ1-2 and TRBJ2-5.

In its sample, this clonotype was seen many times. The antigen remains unidentified. The time point here: persistent/refractory GD, antithyroid drugs over 5 years with positive TRAb. Researchers made the TCR library from RNA that was extracted from PBMCs. The authors diagnosed Graves' disease using American Thyroid Association guidelines. The length of the CDR3 is 15 residues. Deletions cut 4 bases from V and 2 bases from J, with 9 bases between. Construction of TCR beta libraries relied on iRepertoire HTBI primers and on Arm-PCR targeting CDR3 regions. TCRdb re-called the multiplex PCR reads with MiXCR, one entry per CDR3 protein. There are about 460,000 distinct CDR3 sequences in the sample; roughly 23% occur only once, and 13% lies in the top ten.

This specimen consisted of peripheral blood mononuclear cells (PBMCs), obtained when the disease was refractory, from a patient treated with antithyroid drugs. The V gene is TRBV12-3 or TRBV12-4, the J gene TRBJ2-6; D is unclear. This TCR came from a female donor with Graves disease. The CDR3, as DNA: TGTGCCAGCAGTTCCGGGTGGGCTGGGGCCAACGTCCTGACTTTC. The encoded protein is CASSSGWAGANVLTF.